This is a list of T cell receptor beta chains from one sample in a study of CD8 T cells in Susac syndrome. In TCRdb, the immunoSEQ multiplex PCR reads were re-called with MiXCR into one record per CDR3 protein. The table lists 90,000 to 110,000 distinct CDR3 sequences, about 96% of them singletons. Source material: CD4+ T cells from PBMCs. The receptors were sampled from a human donor in good health. Each CDR3 is given with its conserved first and last residue. D genes are given only for firm matches.

>TRBJ2-3|TRBV7-6|NA
TGTGCCAGCAGCTTAATGCAGGGAGATACGCAGTATTTT
CASSLMQGDTQYF
>TRBJ1-4|TRBV4-2|NA
TGTGCCAGCAGCGTCGGCAGGGCAACTAATGAAAAACTGTTTTTT
CASSVGRATNEKLFF
>TRBJ1-4|TRBV5-1|TRBD1
TGCGCCAGCACCGGACAAGGGGGCCTAGGTGAAAAACTGTTTTTT
CASTGQGGLGEKLFF
>TRBJ2-3|TRBV20-1|NA
TGCAGTGCTGCGAGGGGGGGGCCAGATACGCAGTATTTT
CSAARGGPDTQYF
>TRBJ2-5|TRBV5-1|TRBD1
TGCGCCAGCAGCTTGGCCGGGACAGGGCAGGAGACCCAGTACTTC
CASSLAGTGQETQYF
>TRBJ2-7|TRBV9|TRBD1
TGTGCCAGCAGCCAGACAGGGATACCCTACGAGCAGTACTTC
CASSQTGIPYEQYF
>TRBJ2-7|TRBV28|NA
TGTGCCAGCAGTCTCGCTACGGAGCAGTACTTC
CASSLATEQYF
>TRBJ2-7|TRBV5-6|NA
TGTGCCAGCAGCTTGTATCAGTTCCTACCCGCCTACGAGCAGTACTTC
CASSLYQFLPAYEQYF
>TRBJ2-1|TRBV27|TRBD2
TGTGCCAGCAGTTTAGTTTCTTTAGGACTAGCGGACTACAATGAGCAGTTCTTC
CASSLVSLGLADYNEQFF
>TRBJ2-5|TRBV12-3/TRBV12-4|TRBD1
TGTGCCAGCAGTCTGGGGACAGGGAGTTACCAAGAGACCCAGTACTTC
CASSLGTGSYQETQYF
>TRBJ1-2|TRBV30|NA
TGTGCCTGGAGTCAACGGAGAAATAACTATGGCTACACCTTC
CAWSQRRNNYGYTF
>TRBJ2-7|TRBV3-1|TRBD1
TGTGCCAGCAGCCAAGACAGGGGGCACTCCTACGAGCAGTACTTC
CASSQDRGHSYEQYF
>TRBJ1-1|TRBV5-1|NA
TGCGCCAGCAGTTTAGCCGATCGCTCGACGGTCTACACTGAAGCTTTCTTT
CASSLADRSTVYTEAFF
>TRBJ2-1|TRBV20-1|TRBD2
TGCAGTGCCCGATCGGGTGGCGGGAGGGTCAATGAGCAGTTCTTC
CSARSGGGRVNEQFF
>TRBJ2-7|TRBV20-1|TRBD1
TGCAGTGCTGTGCCAGGGGACAGAAGCTCCTACGAGCAGTACTTC
CSAVPGDRSSYEQYF
>TRBJ1-6|TRBV6-5|TRBD1
TGTGCCAGCAGTTTCCGACCGGGACAGGGGGCCAGGAGTGACAATTCACCCCTCCACTTT
CASSFRPGQGARSDNSPLHF
>TRBJ1-4|TRBV5-4|TRBD1
TGTGCCAGCAGCTTGAGAGGGGGCGAAAAACTGTTTTTT
CASSLRGGEKLFF
>TRBJ1-5|TRBV7-6|TRBD1
TGTGCCAGCAGCGGACAGGAATCCCAGCCCCAGCATTTT
CASSGQESQPQHF
>TRBJ2-7|TRBV19|NA
TGTGCCACCGGGGAATCCTACGAGCAGTACTTC
CATGESYEQYF
>TRBJ1-2|TRBV30|TRBD1
TGTGCCTGGAGGAGGGGACAGGGGTACAAGGGCTACACCTTC
CAWRRGQGYKGYTF
>TRBJ2-2|TRBV2|NA
TGTGCCAGCAGAGACGACAAGAACACCGGGGAGCTGTTTTTT
CASRDDKNTGELFF
>TRBJ2-7|TRBV3-1|TRBD2
TGTGCCAGCAGCCACTATGGCGGGGGGGAAGAGCAGTACTTC
CASSHYGGGEEQYF
>TRBJ1-2|TRBV29-1|NA
TGCAGCGTAGGGGACGCCTGGGGTTATGGCTACACCTTC
CSVGDAWGYGYTF
>TRBJ2-5|TRBV20-1|TRBD2
TGCAGTGCTAGAGATCTGCGGGAGGGCCTTGAGACCCAGTACTTC
CSARDLREGLETQYF
>TRBJ2-3|TRBV7-2|NA
TGTGCCAGCAGCGAGTCCCAGTGGGAGACAGATACGCAGTATTTT
CASSESQWETDTQYF
>TRBJ2-5|TRBV20-1|TRBD1
TGCAGTGCTAGGACAGGGGGGTTGGAGACCCAGTACTTC
CSARTGGLETQYF